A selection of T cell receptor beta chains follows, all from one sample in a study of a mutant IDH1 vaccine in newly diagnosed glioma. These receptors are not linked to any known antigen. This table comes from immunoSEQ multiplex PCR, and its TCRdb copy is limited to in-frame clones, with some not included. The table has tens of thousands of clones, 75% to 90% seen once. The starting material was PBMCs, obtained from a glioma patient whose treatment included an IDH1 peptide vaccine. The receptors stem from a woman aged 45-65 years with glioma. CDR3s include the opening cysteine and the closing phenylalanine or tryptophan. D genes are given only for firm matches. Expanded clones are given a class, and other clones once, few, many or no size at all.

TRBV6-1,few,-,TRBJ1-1,TGTGCCAGCAGAGGGGTGGGGGGCGCTGAAGCTTTCTTT,CASRGVGGAEAFF
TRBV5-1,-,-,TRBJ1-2,TGCGCCAGCAGCTTGGCGTGGGGCCAGAACTATGGCTACACCTTC,CASSLAWGQNYGYTF
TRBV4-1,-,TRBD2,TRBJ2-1,TGCGCCAGCAGCCAAGCGGGAGGTGACTACAATGAGCAGTTCTTC,CASSQAGGDYNEQFF
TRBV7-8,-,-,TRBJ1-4,TGTGCCAGCAGCTTAGGACCGAACGAAAAACTGTTTTTT,CASSLGPNEKLFF
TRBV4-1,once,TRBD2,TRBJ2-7,TGCGCCAGCAGCCAAGATCCCAGCGGGGGACCTTACGAGCAGTACTTC,CASSQDPSGGPYEQYF
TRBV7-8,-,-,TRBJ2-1,TGTGCCAGCAGCCCCTACCGGGTGATGGGGGCAGGGTATGAGCAGTTCTTC,CASSPYRVMGAGYEQFF
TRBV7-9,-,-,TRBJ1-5,TGTGCCAGCAGCTTAGCGGGAGGGGAGCCCCAGCATTTT,CASSLAGGEPQHF
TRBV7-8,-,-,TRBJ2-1,TGTGCCAGCCTAAGTGTCGTCTATGAGCAGTTCTTC,CASLSVVYEQFF
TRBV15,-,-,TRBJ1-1,TGTGCCACCGGGCCTGAGGGGAGTACTGAAGCTTTCTTT,CATGPEGSTEAFF
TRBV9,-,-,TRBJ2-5,TGTGCCAGCAGCGCAGTTGGGCAGGTGGGACAGACCCAGTACTTC,CASSAVGQVGQTQYF
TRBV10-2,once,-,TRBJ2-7,TGCGCCACCGGCCTCTGGGAGCAGTACTTC,CATGLWEQYF
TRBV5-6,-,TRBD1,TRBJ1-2,TGTGCCAGCAGCCCCTTCTATGGGGACAGAACCGACTATGGCTACACCTTC,CASSPFYGDRTDYGYTF
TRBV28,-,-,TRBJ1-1,TGTGCCAGCAGGGAGGGAAACACTATTCGGGGAGCTTTCTTT,CASREGNTIRGAFF
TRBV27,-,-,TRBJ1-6,TGTGCCAGCAGCCCACCGGGGGGTCCCCCTTCACCCCTCCACTTT,CASSPPGGPPSPLHF
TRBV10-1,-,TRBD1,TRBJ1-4,TGCGCCAGCAGTGAGTTGACAGGGGGCATGGCTAATGAAAAACTGTTTTTT,CASSELTGGMANEKLFF
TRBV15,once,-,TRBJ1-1,TGTGCCACCAGCAGGGACGTTATGAACACTGAAGCTTTCTTT,CATSRDVMNTEAFF
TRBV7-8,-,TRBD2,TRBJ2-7,TGTGCCAGCAGCTTCCCTAGCGGGAAGAGCTCCTACGAGCAGTACTTC,CASSFPSGKSSYEQYF
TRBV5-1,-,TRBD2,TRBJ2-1,TGCGCCAGCAATCAGCGGGAGGGGCGTGAGCAGTTCTTC,CASNQREGREQFF
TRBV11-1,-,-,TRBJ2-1,TGTGCCAGCAGCTGGAGTTCACACCCTCCTCAGTTCTTC,CASSWSSHPPQFF
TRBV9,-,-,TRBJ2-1,TGTGCCAGCAGCGTATCCACCTACAATGAGCAGTTCTTC,CASSVSTYNEQFF
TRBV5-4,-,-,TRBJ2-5,TGTGCCAGCAGCTCGCCTTTTGACCAAGAGACCCAGTACTTC,CASSSPFDQETQYF
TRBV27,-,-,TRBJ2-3,TGTGCCAGCAGTTTTAGGAGTGTCCCATACCGCACAGATACGCAGTATTTT,CASSFRSVPYRTDTQYF
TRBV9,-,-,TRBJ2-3,TGTGCCAGCTCAAGAGGGGAAGCCACAGATACGCAGTATTTT,CASSRGEATDTQYF
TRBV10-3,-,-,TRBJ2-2,TGTGCCATCACACGTTCCTCGAACACCGGGGAGCTGTTTTTT,CAITRSSNTGELFF
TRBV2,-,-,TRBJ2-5,TGTGCCAGCAGCACCCAGGGGGGAGAGACCCAGTACTTC,CASSTQGGETQYF
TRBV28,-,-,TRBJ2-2,TGTGCCAGCACCACAGGGACAAAGAACACCGGGGAGCTGTTTTTT,CASTTGTKNTGELFF
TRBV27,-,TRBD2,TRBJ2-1,TGTGCCAGCAGCTCTAGCGGGAGGAGGCATGAGCAGTTCTTC,CASSSSGRRHEQFF
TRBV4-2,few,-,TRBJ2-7,TGTGCCAGCAGCCAAGACGAGGGGCTGTATAGAACGGATAGCTACGAGCAGTACTTC,CASSQDEGLYRTDSYEQYF
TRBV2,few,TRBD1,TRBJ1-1,TGTGCCAGCAGTCTTTCCGGGACAGCGAACACTGAAGCTTTCTTT,CASSLSGTANTEAFF
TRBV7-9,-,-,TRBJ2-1,TGTGCCAGCAGCTTAGCTTTCGGAACCTACAATGAGCAGTTCTTC,CASSLAFGTYNEQFF
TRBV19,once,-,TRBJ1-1,TGTGCCAGTAGTATGGGGTGGGGCGGATCGAACACTGAAGCTTTCTTT,CASSMGWGGSNTEAFF
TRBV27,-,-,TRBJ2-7,TGTGCCAGCAGTTTAAGGTCAGGCTCCTACGAGCAGTACTTC,CASSLRSGSYEQYF
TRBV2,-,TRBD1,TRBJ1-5,TGTGCCAGCAGTGAATTGGGACAGGGTAGCAATCAGCCCCAGCATTTT,CASSELGQGSNQPQHF
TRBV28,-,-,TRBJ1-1,TGTGCCAGCAGCGTCCTAGGTTTAGGGGCTGAAGCTTTCTTT,CASSVLGLGAEAFF
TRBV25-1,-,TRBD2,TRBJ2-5,TGTGCCAGCAGTGGGAATCCTAGCGGGCAAGAGACCCAGTACTTC,CASSGNPSGQETQYF
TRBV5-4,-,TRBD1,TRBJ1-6,TGTGCCAGCAGCATGGACGGGACAGCAGTTCGGACCCTCCACTTT,CASSMDGTAVRTLHF
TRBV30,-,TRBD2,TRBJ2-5,TGTGCCTGGAGCATACTAGGGACTAGCGAAAAAGAGACCCAGTACTTC,CAWSILGTSEKETQYF
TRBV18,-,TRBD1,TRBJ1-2,TGTGCCAGCTCACAAACGTACCGGGACAGCATCTATGGCTACACCTTC,CASSQTYRDSIYGYTF
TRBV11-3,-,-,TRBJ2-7,TGTGCCAGCAGCTTCGGACGGAGCTCCTACGAGCAGTACTTC,CASSFGRSSYEQYF
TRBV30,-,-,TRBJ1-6,TGTGCCTGGAGCCTAGGGGCCAATTCACCCCTCCACTTT,CAWSLGANSPLHF
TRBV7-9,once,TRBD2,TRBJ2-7,TGTGCCAGCAGCCCCGCGACTAGCGTGACCTACGAGCAGTACTTC,CASSPATSVTYEQYF
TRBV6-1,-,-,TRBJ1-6,TGTGCCAGCACCGCGCTGGGGGGCGTTTCACCCCTCCACTTT,CASTALGGVSPLHF
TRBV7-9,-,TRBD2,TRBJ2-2,TGTGCCAGCAGCCCGGGACTAGCGGGAGCCCCCCGCGGCACCGGGGAGCTGTTTTTT,CASSPGLAGAPRGTGELFF
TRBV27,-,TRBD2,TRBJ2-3,TGTGCCAGCAGTTCGGGAGGAGCGGGGACCACAGATACGCAGTATTTT,CASSSGGAGTTDTQYF
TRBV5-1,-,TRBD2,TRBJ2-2,TGCGCCAGCAGCCGGACTAGCGGGAGTGGAAACACCGGGGAGCTGTTTTTT,CASSRTSGSGNTGELFF
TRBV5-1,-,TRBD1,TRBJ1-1,TGCGCCAGCAGCTTGGCGTCAGGGGGAGTGGACACTGAAGCTTTCTTT,CASSLASGGVDTEAFF
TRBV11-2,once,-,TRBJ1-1,TGTGCCAGCAGCTTTAACAGGGACACTGAAGCTTTCTTT,CASSFNRDTEAFF
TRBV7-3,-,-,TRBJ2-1,TGTGCCAGCAGCCCCCCCATGGCAGGGAAGAATGAGCAGTTCTTC,CASSPPMAGKNEQFF
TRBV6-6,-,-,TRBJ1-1,TGTGCCAGCAGTTACTCGTCCCACAGGGAGAACACTGAAGCTTTCTTT,CASSYSSHRENTEAFF
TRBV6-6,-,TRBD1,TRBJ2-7,TGTGCCAGCCTTCCCGGGACAGCAGCATACGAGCAGTACTTC,CASLPGTAAYEQYF
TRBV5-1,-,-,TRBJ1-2,TGCGCCAGCAGCTTGGGCGGGAACTGGAATGGCTACACCTTC,CASSLGGNWNGYTF
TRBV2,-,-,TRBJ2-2,TGTGCCAGCATAGGGTCTAGGGCGAACACCGGGGAGCTGTTTTTT,CASIGSRANTGELFF
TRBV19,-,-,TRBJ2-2,TGTGCCAGTAGTATTTCCAGGGGGGGTACCGGGGAGCTGTTTTTT,CASSISRGGTGELFF
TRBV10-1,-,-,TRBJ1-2,TGCGCCAGCAGTGGGGGCAGGGTTTTCTATGGCTACACCTTC,CASSGGRVFYGYTF
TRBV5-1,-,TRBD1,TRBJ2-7,TGCGCCAGCAGCCATCGGGACAGTTACGAGCAGTACTTC,CASSHRDSYEQYF